A selection of T cell receptor beta chains follows, all from one sample in a study of graft-versus-host responses after intestinal transplantation. The protocol was immunoSEQ multiplex PCR, while the TCRdb copy is restricted to in-frame clones and leaves out a portion. The data hold 80,000 to 100,000 clones, with 92% observed a single time. The antigens of these receptors remain unknown. The input for sequencing was unstimulated CD4+ T cells sorted from spleen or lymph node cells, taken before intestinal transplant. These receptors were collected from a human donor who received an intestinal transplant. The CDR3 runs from the conserved cysteine through the conserved F or W. D genes are given only for firm matches. Clone sizes are given selectively: once, few, many, or a class where the clone is expanded.

v_gene: TRBV7-9; j_gene: TRBJ2-7; d_gene: TRBD1; abundance: NA; CDR3nt: TGTGCCAGCAGCACCCGGACAGGGCCAGGCTCCTACGAGCAGTACTTC; CDR3aa: CASSTRTGPGSYEQYF
v_gene: TRBV9; j_gene: TRBJ2-6; d_gene: NA; abundance: NA; CDR3nt: TGTGCCAGCAGCGCCGGACAGTTGAGAGCCAACGTCCTGACTTTC; CDR3aa: CASSAGQLRANVLTF
v_gene: TRBV6-1; j_gene: TRBJ2-1; d_gene: NA; abundance: NA; CDR3nt: TGTGCCAGCAGGCTCAGGGGAGGGAATGAGCAGTTCTTC; CDR3aa: CASRLRGGNEQFF
v_gene: TRBV5-1; j_gene: TRBJ2-3; d_gene: NA; abundance: NA; CDR3nt: TGCGCCAGCAGCTTGAGGGGATCTAGCGCCTTACATACGCAGTATTTT; CDR3aa: CASSLRGSSALHTQYF
v_gene: TRBV6-5; j_gene: TRBJ2-1; d_gene: TRBD2; abundance: NA; CDR3nt: TGTGCCAGCTATAACAGAGGCGGGAGCAATGAGCAGTTCTTC; CDR3aa: CASYNRGGSNEQFF
v_gene: TRBV19; j_gene: TRBJ2-5; d_gene: TRBD1; abundance: NA; CDR3nt: TGTGCCAGTAGCTACTACGGACAGGTACAAGAGACCCAGTACTTC; CDR3aa: CASSYYGQVQETQYF
v_gene: TRBV6-5; j_gene: TRBJ2-1; d_gene: NA; abundance: NA; CDR3nt: TGTGCCAGCGGGTTTTCGTTAGCGTACAATGAGCAGTTCTTC; CDR3aa: CASGFSLAYNEQFF
v_gene: TRBV4-1; j_gene: TRBJ1-5; d_gene: NA; abundance: NA; CDR3nt: TGCGCCAGCAGCCAAGTCGGGGGGGCGCGCAATCAGCCCCAGCATTTT; CDR3aa: CASSQVGGARNQPQHF
v_gene: TRBV30; j_gene: TRBJ2-2; d_gene: NA; abundance: NA; CDR3nt: TGTGCCTGGAAGGGGTCGAACACCGGGGAGCTGTTTTTT; CDR3aa: CAWKGSNTGELFF
v_gene: TRBV4-1; j_gene: TRBJ1-5; d_gene: NA; abundance: NA; CDR3nt: TGCGCCAGCACCCTAGAGCCGCCACGCCGGGGGGATCAGCCCCAGCATTTT; CDR3aa: CASTLEPPRRGDQPQHF
v_gene: TRBV19; j_gene: TRBJ1-3; d_gene: TRBD1; abundance: NA; CDR3nt: TGTGCCAGTAGACTCGACAGGGGAGGAAACACCATATATTTT; CDR3aa: CASRLDRGGNTIYF
v_gene: TRBV6-6; j_gene: TRBJ1-1; d_gene: TRBD1; abundance: NA; CDR3nt: TGTGCCAGCAGGGACAGGGGAGGCACTGAAGCTTTCTTT; CDR3aa: CASRDRGGTEAFF
v_gene: TRBV4-2; j_gene: TRBJ2-7; d_gene: NA; abundance: once; CDR3nt: TGTGCCAGCAGCCAACAGGGCTACGAGCAGTACTTC; CDR3aa: CASSQQGYEQYF
v_gene: TRBV27; j_gene: TRBJ2-5; d_gene: TRBD2; abundance: NA; CDR3nt: TGTGCCAGCAGTTTAGCAACTAGCGGGAAAGAGACCCAGTACTTC; CDR3aa: CASSLATSGKETQYF
v_gene: TRBV29-1; j_gene: TRBJ1-2; d_gene: TRBD1; abundance: NA; CDR3nt: TGCAGCGTAGACAGGGGGCAAGGATATGGCTACACCTTC; CDR3aa: CSVDRGQGYGYTF
v_gene: TRBV7-2; j_gene: TRBJ1-2; d_gene: TRBD1; abundance: NA; CDR3nt: TGTGCCAGCAGCTTAACGATGGGCAGGGGGACCTATGGCTACACCTTC; CDR3aa: CASSLTMGRGTYGYTF
v_gene: TRBV29-1; j_gene: TRBJ2-7; d_gene: NA; abundance: NA; CDR3nt: TGCAGCGTTAGGTACAGGTTGGGTTCCTACGAGCAGTACTTC; CDR3aa: CSVRYRLGSYEQYF
v_gene: TRBV5-1; j_gene: TRBJ1-6; d_gene: NA; abundance: few; CDR3nt: TGCGCCAGCAGCTTGCCGGGATCCGGGATCCCTCCTCCGTCCCTCCACTTT; CDR3aa: CASSLPGSGIPPPSLHF
v_gene: TRBV27; j_gene: TRBJ1-2; d_gene: NA; abundance: NA; CDR3nt: TGTGCCAGCAGTTTATTGAGTCACAGGGAGAGAAACTATGGCTACACCTTC; CDR3aa: CASSLLSHRERNYGYTF
v_gene: TRBV18; j_gene: TRBJ1-2; d_gene: NA; abundance: NA; CDR3nt: TGTGCCAGCTCGCCTACAGGGACGGACTATGGCTACACCTTC; CDR3aa: CASSPTGTDYGYTF
v_gene: TRBV25-1; j_gene: TRBJ2-1; d_gene: NA; abundance: NA; CDR3nt: TGTGCCAGCATCTTGGCCGGGGGAAATGAGCAGTTCTTC; CDR3aa: CASILAGGNEQFF
v_gene: TRBV30; j_gene: TRBJ2-7; d_gene: NA; abundance: NA; CDR3nt: TGTGCCTGGAGTCGGGTTTACGAGCAGTACTTC; CDR3aa: CAWSRVYEQYF
v_gene: TRBV18; j_gene: TRBJ2-1; d_gene: TRBD1; abundance: NA; CDR3nt: TGTGCCAGCTCACTGGGACAGGCCGCCTACAATGAGCAGTTCTTC; CDR3aa: CASSLGQAAYNEQFF
v_gene: TRBV5-4; j_gene: TRBJ1-6; d_gene: TRBD1; abundance: NA; CDR3nt: TGTGCCAGCAGCTGGGTGGCTACAGGGGGTTATTCACCCCTCCACTTT; CDR3aa: CASSWVATGGYSPLHF
v_gene: TRBV11-3; j_gene: TRBJ2-7; d_gene: NA; abundance: NA; CDR3nt: TGTGCCAGCAGCTTAGGGGGGGAAACTTCCTACGAGCAGTACTTC; CDR3aa: CASSLGGETSYEQYF
v_gene: TRBV4-2; j_gene: TRBJ1-6; d_gene: TRBD1; abundance: NA; CDR3nt: TGTGCCAGCAGCCAAGAGGGAGACAGGGGAGGACTGTCACCCCTCCACTTT; CDR3aa: CASSQEGDRGGLSPLHF
v_gene: TRBV7-6; j_gene: TRBJ2-7; d_gene: NA; abundance: few; CDR3nt: TGTGCCAGCAGCTTAGGGCGGTCCTACGAGCAGTACTTC; CDR3aa: CASSLGRSYEQYF
v_gene: TRBV27; j_gene: TRBJ1-1; d_gene: NA; abundance: once; CDR3nt: TGTGCCAGCAGTAGGCCAGGGGCCCTCTTGAACACTGAAGCTTTCTTT; CDR3aa: CASSRPGALLNTEAFF
v_gene: TRBV5-1; j_gene: TRBJ2-1; d_gene: TRBD1; abundance: NA; CDR3nt: TGCGCCAGCAGCTTGGTTACGGACAGGCCCTTTCGGAATGAGCAGTTCTTC; CDR3aa: CASSLVTDRPFRNEQFF
v_gene: TRBV15; j_gene: TRBJ2-2; d_gene: TRBD2; abundance: NA; CDR3nt: TGTGCCACCAGCAGAGATCAACTAGCGGGCACCGGGGAGCTGTTTTTT; CDR3aa: CATSRDQLAGTGELFF
v_gene: TRBV6-1; j_gene: TRBJ1-5; d_gene: NA; abundance: NA; CDR3nt: TGTGCCAGCGGTAAGGGGAATCAGCCCCAGCATTTT; CDR3aa: CASGKGNQPQHF
v_gene: TRBV19; j_gene: TRBJ1-2; d_gene: NA; abundance: NA; CDR3nt: TGTGCCAGTAGTATTTCCCTTCGCACAGCCCCGTATGGCTACACCTTC; CDR3aa: CASSISLRTAPYGYTF
v_gene: TRBV28; j_gene: TRBJ2-7; d_gene: TRBD2; abundance: once; CDR3nt: TGTGCCAGCAGCCCCGGGACTAGCGGATCCTACGAGCAGTACTTC; CDR3aa: CASSPGTSGSYEQYF
v_gene: TRBV6-1; j_gene: TRBJ2-7; d_gene: TRBD1; abundance: NA; CDR3nt: TGTGCCAGCAGTGAAGCAGGACAGGGGGACTACGAGCAGTACTTC; CDR3aa: CASSEAGQGDYEQYF
v_gene: TRBV5-1; j_gene: TRBJ2-5; d_gene: NA; abundance: NA; CDR3nt: TGCGCCAGCAGCTTGGACGGAGAGACCCAGTACTTC; CDR3aa: CASSLDGETQYF
v_gene: TRBV30; j_gene: TRBJ1-5; d_gene: TRBD1; abundance: NA; CDR3nt: TGTGCCTGGACCCCAGGGGGCGGCAATCAGCCCCAGCATTTT; CDR3aa: CAWTPGGGNQPQHF
v_gene: TRBV18; j_gene: TRBJ2-5; d_gene: TRBD1; abundance: NA; CDR3nt: TGTGCCAGCTCACGATCGACAGGGGGAGAGACCCAGTACTTC; CDR3aa: CASSRSTGGETQYF
v_gene: TRBV7-3; j_gene: TRBJ2-7; d_gene: NA; abundance: NA; CDR3nt: TGTGCCAGCTCAGAGGATATTGGCTCCTACGAGCAGTACTTC; CDR3aa: CASSEDIGSYEQYF
v_gene: TRBV7-2; j_gene: TRBJ2-5; d_gene: TRBD2; abundance: once; CDR3nt: TGTGCCAGCAGCGGGACTAGCGGGGAGACCCAGTACTTC; CDR3aa: CASSGTSGETQYF
v_gene: TRBV21-1; j_gene: TRBJ1-3; d_gene: NA; abundance: NA; CDR3nt: TGTGCCAGCAGCCCACGGACAGTTTACCCCATATATTTT; CDR3aa: CASSPRTVYPIYF
v_gene: TRBV6-5; j_gene: TRBJ2-7; d_gene: NA; abundance: NA; CDR3nt: TGTGCCAGCAGAGAGACAGCCGCCGCCTACGAGCAGTACTTC; CDR3aa: CASRETAAAYEQYF
v_gene: TRBV6-6; j_gene: TRBJ1-6; d_gene: TRBD1; abundance: NA; CDR3nt: TGTGCCAGCAGCCGCCGGGACAGGGCATCACCCCTCCACTTT; CDR3aa: CASSRRDRASPLHF
v_gene: TRBV19; j_gene: TRBJ2-1; d_gene: NA; abundance: NA; CDR3nt: TGTGCCACGTCACAGAGCTCCTACAATGAGCAGTTCTTC; CDR3aa: CATSQSSYNEQFF
v_gene: TRBV5-6; j_gene: TRBJ2-3; d_gene: NA; abundance: NA; CDR3nt: TGTGCCAGCAGCGACTCAGGGGCCACAGATACGCAGTATTTT; CDR3aa: CASSDSGATDTQYF
v_gene: TRBV10-3; j_gene: TRBJ2-3; d_gene: NA; abundance: NA; CDR3nt: TGTGCCATCAGTAACAGGGATACGCAGTATTTT; CDR3aa: CAISNRDTQYF
v_gene: TRBV6-5; j_gene: TRBJ1-2; d_gene: TRBD1; abundance: NA; CDR3nt: TGTGCCAGCAGATCGACAGGGGGGAACTATGGCTACACCTTC; CDR3aa: CASRSTGGNYGYTF
v_gene: TRBV6-5; j_gene: TRBJ1-5; d_gene: NA; abundance: NA; CDR3nt: TGTGCCAGCAGTAGAAAGCAGGGGCCCTTTCAGCCCCAGCATTTT; CDR3aa: CASSRKQGPFQPQHF
v_gene: TRBV19; j_gene: TRBJ2-3; d_gene: TRBD1; abundance: NA; CDR3nt: TGTGCCAGTAAGGGACAGAGCACAGATACGCAGTATTTT; CDR3aa: CASKGQSTDTQYF
v_gene: TRBV10-2; j_gene: TRBJ1-3; d_gene: NA; abundance: NA; CDR3nt: TGCGCCAGCGGCGGCGGGCCCGACGGTCGGACCATATATTTT; CDR3aa: CASGGGPDGRTIYF
v_gene: TRBV10-2; j_gene: TRBJ2-2; d_gene: NA; abundance: NA; CDR3nt: TGCGCCAGCAGCGTGATGACTCACGGCACCGGGGAGCTGTTTTTT; CDR3aa: CASSVMTHGTGELFF
v_gene: TRBV7-8; j_gene: TRBJ2-7; d_gene: NA; abundance: NA; CDR3nt: TGTGCCAGCAGCTTCCGACAGGCTGGGGAGCAGTACTTC; CDR3aa: CASSFRQAGEQYF
v_gene: TRBV6-6; j_gene: TRBJ2-6; d_gene: TRBD1; abundance: NA; CDR3nt: TGTGCCAGCAGTTCCCGACAGGGGACTGGGGCCAACGTCCTGACTTTC; CDR3aa: CASSSRQGTGANVLTF
v_gene: TRBV19; j_gene: TRBJ2-3; d_gene: TRBD1; abundance: NA; CDR3nt: TGTGCCAGTAGTATACGACAGGGTGATACGCAGTATTTT; CDR3aa: CASSIRQGDTQYF
v_gene: TRBV7-9; j_gene: TRBJ2-2; d_gene: TRBD2; abundance: once; CDR3nt: TGTGCCAGCAGCCGGACTAGCGGATTGAACACCGGGGAGCTGTTTTTT; CDR3aa: CASSRTSGLNTGELFF
v_gene: TRBV10-2; j_gene: TRBJ2-2; d_gene: NA; abundance: NA; CDR3nt: TGCGCCAGCAGGGGACTCAGGGACCCCCGGAGCGGAACCGGGGAGCTGTTTTTT; CDR3aa: CASRGLRDPRSGTGELFF
v_gene: TRBV23-1; j_gene: TRBJ2-1; d_gene: TRBD1; abundance: NA; CDR3nt: TGCGCCAGCACCCTTAGACAGGGGGACGGCAATGAGCAGTTCTTC; CDR3aa: CASTLRQGDGNEQFF
v_gene: TRBV5-1; j_gene: TRBJ2-1; d_gene: NA; abundance: NA; CDR3nt: TGCGCCAGCAGCCCGTTGGACGGGGACTCCTACAATGAGCAGTTCTTC; CDR3aa: CASSPLDGDSYNEQFF
v_gene: TRBV19; j_gene: TRBJ2-7; d_gene: NA; abundance: NA; CDR3nt: TGTGCCAGTAGTATCCGCGGGGAGGGGGACGAGCAGTACTTC; CDR3aa: CASSIRGEGDEQYF
v_gene: TRBV15; j_gene: TRBJ1-2; d_gene: NA; abundance: NA; CDR3nt: TGTGCCACCAGCAGAGATGGGGGCAGGGTGAGAGGCTATGGCTACACCTTC; CDR3aa: CATSRDGGRVRGYGYTF
v_gene: TRBV9; j_gene: TRBJ2-1; d_gene: TRBD2; abundance: NA; CDR3nt: TGTGCCAGCAGCGCCACTAGCGAGTCCTACAATGAGCAGTTCTTC; CDR3aa: CASSATSESYNEQFF